The 2 T cell receptor beta chains reported below all come from one sample, sequenced in a study of blood T cell repertoires in COVID-19. TCRdb's table, derived via immunoSEQ multiplex PCR, lists solely in-frame clones and lacks some. The sample yields around 130,000 clones, under 90% seen once. Sequenced material: PBMCs or T cells enriched from blood (not recorded which). All receptors derive from a man aged 40-55 years with acute COVID-19.

The rearrangement links TRBV19 to TRBJ1-5, with 10 bases identical to TRBD1. CDR1 is LNHDA and CDR2 is SQIVND in the germline V gene (reference sequence). CDR3 length: 16 amino acids. V lost 4 bases to trimming and J lost 7 bases; unmatched junction nucleotides: 10. CDR3 sequence (DNA): TGTGCCAGTAGTAGAGCGCCGGGACAGGGGATCCAGCCCCAGCATTTT. It encodes CASSRAPGQGIQPQHF.

This clone was seen only a few times. V usage is TRBV9 and J usage is TRBJ1-2; D unresolved. CDR3 length equals 13 residues. The V and J ends lost 0 bases and 1 base respectively, with 4 bases between them. The germline CDR1 and CDR2 sequences are SGDLS and YYNGEE. CDR3 sequence: CASSVDINYGYTF. CDR3 DNA sequence: TGTGCCAGCAGCGTAGATATTAACTATGGCTACACCTTC.